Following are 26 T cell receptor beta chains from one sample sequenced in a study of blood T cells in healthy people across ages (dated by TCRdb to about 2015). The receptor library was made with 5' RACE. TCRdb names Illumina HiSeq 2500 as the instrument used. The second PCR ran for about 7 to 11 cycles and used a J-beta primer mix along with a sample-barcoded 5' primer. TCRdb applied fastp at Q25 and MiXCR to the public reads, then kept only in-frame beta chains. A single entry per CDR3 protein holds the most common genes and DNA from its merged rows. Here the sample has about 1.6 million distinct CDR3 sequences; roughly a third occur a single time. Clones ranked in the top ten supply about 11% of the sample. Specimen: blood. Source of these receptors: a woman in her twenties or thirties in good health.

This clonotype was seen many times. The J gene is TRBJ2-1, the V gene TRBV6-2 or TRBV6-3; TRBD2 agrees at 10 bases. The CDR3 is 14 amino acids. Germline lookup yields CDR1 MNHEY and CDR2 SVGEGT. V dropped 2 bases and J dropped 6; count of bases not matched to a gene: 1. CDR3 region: CASSYKREGNEQFF. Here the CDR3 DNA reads TGTGCCAGCAGTTACAAGCGGGAGGGCAATGAGCAGTTCTTC.

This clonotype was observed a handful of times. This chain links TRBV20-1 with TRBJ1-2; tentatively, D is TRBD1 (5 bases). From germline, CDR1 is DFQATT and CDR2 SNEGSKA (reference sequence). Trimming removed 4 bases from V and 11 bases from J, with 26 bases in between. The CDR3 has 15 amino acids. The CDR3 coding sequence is TGCAGTGCTACATGGTGGAGACTTTCTCTGAGGGGTTACACCTTC. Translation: CSATWWRLSLRGYTF.

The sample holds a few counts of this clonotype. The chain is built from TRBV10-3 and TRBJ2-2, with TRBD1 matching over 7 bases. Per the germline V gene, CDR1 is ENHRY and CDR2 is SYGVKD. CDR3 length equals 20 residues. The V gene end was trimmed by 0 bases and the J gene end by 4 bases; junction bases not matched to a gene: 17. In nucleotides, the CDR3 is TGTGCCATCAGTGAGTCCACCATCGCCGGGACAGCGAGGAGCACCGGGGAGCTGTTTTTT. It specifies CAISESTIAGTARSTGELFF.

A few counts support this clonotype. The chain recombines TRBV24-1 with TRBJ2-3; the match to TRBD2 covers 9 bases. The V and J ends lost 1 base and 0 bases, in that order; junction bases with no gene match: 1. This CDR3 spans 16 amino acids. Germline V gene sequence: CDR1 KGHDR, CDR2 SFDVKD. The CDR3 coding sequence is TGTGCCACCAGTGATTTCACTAGCGGGAGCACAGATACGCAGTATTTT. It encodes CATSDFTSGSTDTQYF.

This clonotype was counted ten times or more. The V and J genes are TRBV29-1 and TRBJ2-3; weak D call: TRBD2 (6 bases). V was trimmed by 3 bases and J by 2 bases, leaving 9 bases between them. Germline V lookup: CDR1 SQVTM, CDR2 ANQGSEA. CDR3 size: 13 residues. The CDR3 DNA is TGCAGCGTTGACAGCGGGTCCACAGATACGCAGTATTTT. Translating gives CSVDSGSTDTQYF.

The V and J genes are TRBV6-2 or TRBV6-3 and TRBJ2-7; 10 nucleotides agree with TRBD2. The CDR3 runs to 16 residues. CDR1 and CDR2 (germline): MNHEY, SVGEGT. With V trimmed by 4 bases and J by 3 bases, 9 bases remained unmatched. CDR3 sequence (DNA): TGTGCCAGCAGTTCCTCCAGGACTAGCGGATTCTACGAGCAGTACTTC. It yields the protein CASSSSRTSGFYEQYF.

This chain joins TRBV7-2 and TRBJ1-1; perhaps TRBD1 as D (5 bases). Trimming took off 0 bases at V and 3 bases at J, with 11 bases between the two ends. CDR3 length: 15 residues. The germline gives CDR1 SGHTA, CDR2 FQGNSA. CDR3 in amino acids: CASSLAFQGHTEAFF. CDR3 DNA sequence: TGTGCCAGCAGCTTAGCCTTCCAGGGTCACACTGAAGCTTTCTTT. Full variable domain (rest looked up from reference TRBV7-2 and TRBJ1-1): GAGVSQSPSNKVTEKGKDVELRCDPISGHTALYWYRQSLGQGLEFLIYFQGNSAPDKSGLPSDRFSAERTGGSVSTLTIQRTQQEDSAVYLCASSLAFQGHTEAFFGQGTRLTVV.

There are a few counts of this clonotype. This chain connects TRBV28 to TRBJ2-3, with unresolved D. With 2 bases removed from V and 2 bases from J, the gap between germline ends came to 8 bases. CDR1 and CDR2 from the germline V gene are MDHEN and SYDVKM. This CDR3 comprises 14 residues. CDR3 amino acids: CASSLIEFTDTQYF. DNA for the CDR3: TGTGCCAGCAGTTTAATAGAATTCACAGATACGCAGTATTTT. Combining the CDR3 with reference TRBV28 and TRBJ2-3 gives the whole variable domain DVKVTQSSRYLVKRTGEKVFLECVQDMDHENMFWYRQDPGLGLRLIYFSYDVKMKEKGDIPEGYSVSREKKERFSLILESASTNQTSMYLCASSLIEFTDTQYFGPGTRLTVL.

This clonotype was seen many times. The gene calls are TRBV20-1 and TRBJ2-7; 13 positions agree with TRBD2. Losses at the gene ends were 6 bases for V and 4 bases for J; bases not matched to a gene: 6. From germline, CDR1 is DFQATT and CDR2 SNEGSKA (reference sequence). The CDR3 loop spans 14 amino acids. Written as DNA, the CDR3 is TGCAGTGCGCCTGCGGGACTAGCGGGGTACGAGCAGTACTTC. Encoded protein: CSAPAGLAGYEQYF.

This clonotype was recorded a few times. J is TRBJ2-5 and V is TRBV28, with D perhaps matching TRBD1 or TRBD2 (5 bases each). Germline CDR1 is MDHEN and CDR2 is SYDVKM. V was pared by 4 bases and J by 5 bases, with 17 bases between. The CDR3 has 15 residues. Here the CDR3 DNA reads TGTGCCAGCAGTTCCCCGGGACCAAGTTCCGAGACCCAGTACTTC. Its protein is CASSSPGPSSETQYF.

The CDR3 DNA is TGTGCCAGCAGTTTATGGTTACAGGGTGGCGGCGAGACCCAGTACTTC. Translated, it gives CASSLWLQGGGETQYF. The rearrangement joins TRBV12-3 or TRBV12-4 to TRBJ2-7; perhaps TRBD1 as D (6 bases). Matching the DNA end better, TRBJ2-5 makes the J call doubtful. This CDR3 region has 16 residues.

As DNA, the CDR3 is TGTGCCAGCAGCTTAGAATGGGAGGCCCAGTACTTC. Protein product: CASSLEWEAQYF. V usage is TRBV11-2 and J usage is TRBJ2-5; TRBD2 might be the D (6 bases). The V end lost 0 bases, the J end lost 9 bases, and 8 bases lay between the germline ends. The CDR3 runs 12 residues. Germline CDR1 is SGHAT and CDR2 is FQNNGV.

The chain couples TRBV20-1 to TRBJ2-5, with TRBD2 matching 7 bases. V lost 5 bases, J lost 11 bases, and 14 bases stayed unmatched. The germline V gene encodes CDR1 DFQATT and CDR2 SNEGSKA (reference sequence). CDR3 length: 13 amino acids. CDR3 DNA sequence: TGCAGTGCTTCCTGGCGGGGCGGGAGTGAGCAGTACTTC. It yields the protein CSASWRGGSEQYF.

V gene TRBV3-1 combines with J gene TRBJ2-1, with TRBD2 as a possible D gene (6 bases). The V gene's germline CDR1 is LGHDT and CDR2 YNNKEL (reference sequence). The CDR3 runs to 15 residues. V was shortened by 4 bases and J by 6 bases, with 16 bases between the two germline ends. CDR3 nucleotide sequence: TGTGCCAGCAGCCCACGGGGGTTTGAGTCCAATGAGCAGTTCTTC. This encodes CASSPRGFESNEQFF.

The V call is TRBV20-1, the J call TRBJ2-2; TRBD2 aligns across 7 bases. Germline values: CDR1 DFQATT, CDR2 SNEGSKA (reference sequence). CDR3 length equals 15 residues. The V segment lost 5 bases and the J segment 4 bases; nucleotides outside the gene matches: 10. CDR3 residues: CSAPRGLHTTGELFF. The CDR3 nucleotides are TGCAGTGCTCCACGGGGACTACATACCACCGGGGAGCTGTTTTTT.

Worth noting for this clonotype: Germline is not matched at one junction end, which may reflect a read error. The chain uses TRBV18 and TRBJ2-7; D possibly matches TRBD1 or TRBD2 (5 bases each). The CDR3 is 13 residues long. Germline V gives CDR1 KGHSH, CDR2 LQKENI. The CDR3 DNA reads TGTACCAGCTCACCAACAGGAGGCTACGAGCAGTACTTC. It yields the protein CTSSPTGGYEQYF.

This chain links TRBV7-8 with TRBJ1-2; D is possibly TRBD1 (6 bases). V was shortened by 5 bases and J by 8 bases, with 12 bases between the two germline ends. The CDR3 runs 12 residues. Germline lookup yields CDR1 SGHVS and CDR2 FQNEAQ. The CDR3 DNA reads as TGTGCCAGCAGCGACACAGGGTCCGGCTACACCTTC. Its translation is CASSDTGSGYTF.

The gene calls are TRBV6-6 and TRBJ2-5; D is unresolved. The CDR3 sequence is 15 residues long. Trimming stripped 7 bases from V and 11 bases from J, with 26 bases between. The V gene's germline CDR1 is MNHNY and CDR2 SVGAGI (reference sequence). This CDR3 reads CASTLLENSRNEQYF. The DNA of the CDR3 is TGTGCCAGCACCCTTTTAGAGAATTCTCGCAATGAGCAGTACTTC.

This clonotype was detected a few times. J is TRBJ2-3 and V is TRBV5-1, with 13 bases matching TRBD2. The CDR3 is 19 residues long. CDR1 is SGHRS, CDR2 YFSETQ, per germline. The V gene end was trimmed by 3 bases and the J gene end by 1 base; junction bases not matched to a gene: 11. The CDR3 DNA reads TGCGCCAGCAGCTCGCCTGGGACTAGCGGGACACTAGGCACAGATACGCAGTATTTT. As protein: CASSSPGTSGTLGTDTQYF.

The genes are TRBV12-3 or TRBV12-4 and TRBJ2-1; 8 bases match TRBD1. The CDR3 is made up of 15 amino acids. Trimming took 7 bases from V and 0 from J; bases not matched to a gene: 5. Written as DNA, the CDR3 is TGTGCCAGCACCAACGGACAGGGCTCCTACAATGAGCAGTTCTTC. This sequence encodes CASTNGQGSYNEQFF.

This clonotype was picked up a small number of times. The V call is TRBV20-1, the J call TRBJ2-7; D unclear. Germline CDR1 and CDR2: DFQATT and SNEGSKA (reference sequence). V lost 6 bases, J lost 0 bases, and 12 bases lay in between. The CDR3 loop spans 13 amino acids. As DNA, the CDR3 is TGCAGTGCGCCGTTGACTGGCTCCTACGAGCAGTACTTC. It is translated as CSAPLTGSYEQYF.

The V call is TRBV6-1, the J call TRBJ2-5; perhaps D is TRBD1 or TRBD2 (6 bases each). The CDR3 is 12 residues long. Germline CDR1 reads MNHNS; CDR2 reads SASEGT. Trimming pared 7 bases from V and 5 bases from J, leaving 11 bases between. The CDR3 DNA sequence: TGTGCCAGCACTCGGGGGCGGGAGACCCAGTACTTC. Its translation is CASTRGRETQYF.

CDR3: CASSFLGQGVHEQYF. The CDR3 DNA is TGTGCCAGCAGTTTTCTCGGACAGGGGGTCCACGAGCAGTACTTC. The chain carries TRBV27 and TRBJ2-7; 10 bases fit TRBD1. Germline V gives CDR1 MNHEY, CDR2 SMNVEV (reference sequence). V shed 3 bases and J 5 bases; nucleotides not matched to a gene: 7. This CDR3 has 15 amino acids.

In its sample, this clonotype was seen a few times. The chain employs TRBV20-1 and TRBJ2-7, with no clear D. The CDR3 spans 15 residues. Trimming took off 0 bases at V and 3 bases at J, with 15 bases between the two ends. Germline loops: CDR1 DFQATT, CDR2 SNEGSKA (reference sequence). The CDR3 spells CSARDGVHGNYEQYF. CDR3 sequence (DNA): TGCAGTGCTAGAGATGGGGTTCATGGGAACTACGAGCAGTACTTC.

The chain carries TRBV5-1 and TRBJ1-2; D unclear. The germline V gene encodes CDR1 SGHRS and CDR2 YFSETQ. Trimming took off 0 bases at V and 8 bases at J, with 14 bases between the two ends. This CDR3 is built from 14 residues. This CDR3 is CASSLAAPTEGYTF. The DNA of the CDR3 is TGCGCCAGCAGCTTGGCCGCGCCGACGGAGGGCTACACCTTC.

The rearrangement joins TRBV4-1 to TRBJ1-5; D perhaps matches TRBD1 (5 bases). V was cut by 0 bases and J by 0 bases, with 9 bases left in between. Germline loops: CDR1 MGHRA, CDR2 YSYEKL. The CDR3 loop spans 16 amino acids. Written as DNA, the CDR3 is TGCGCCAGCAGCCAAGATTGGGACCGTAGCAATCAGCCCCAGCATTTT. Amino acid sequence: CASSQDWDRSNQPQHF.